This T cell receptor beta chain was profiled in a study of T cell repertoires in cytomegalovirus infection. General study findings and limits: Ex vivo responses were dominated by HLA-C-restricted CMV-specific TCR beta clonotypes.

TCRdb recomputed calls from the reads with MiXCR, one row per CDR3 protein. The profile covers some 390,000 distinct CDR3 sequences, with around 18% appearing a single time and around 9.3% taken by the ten largest. About this clonotype itself: What it binds is unknown.

CDR1 is SQVTM, CDR2 ANQGSEA, per germline. V was trimmed by 5 bases and J by 4 bases, leaving 15 bases between them. The CDR3 loop spans 13 amino acids. The source of this sequence is a human donor in good health (CMV status not recorded). Some clones in this sample may be carry-over from other donors' samples. The sequencing sample was made of PBMCs. The chain is built from TRBV29-1 and TRBJ2-7; D remains ambiguous. CDR3 sequence: CSVLSTVAYEQYF. As DNA, the CDR3 is TGCAGCGTTCTTTCCACGGTTGCGTACGAGCAGTACTTC.